Below are 24 T cell receptor beta chains sequenced from a single sample in a study of blood T cell repertoires in COVID-19. The method was immunoSEQ multiplex PCR; TCRdb's version includes in-frame clones alone and lacks a portion of them. Of some 260,000 clones listed, roughly 91% are singletons. The sequenced sample consisted of PBMCs or T cells enriched from blood (not recorded which). All receptors derive from a man aged 40-55 years who had recovered from COVID-19.

The DNA of the CDR3 is TGTGCCATGTACCTACGTGAGCAGTACTTC. Residues: CAMYLREQYF. V gene TRBV10-3 combines with J gene TRBJ2-7; D is uncertain. The length of the CDR3 is 10 residues. Between the trimmed V and J ends, which lost 9 bases and 7 bases, there was a span of 10 bases. CDR1 is ENHRY and CDR2 is SYGVKD in the germline V gene.

The genes are TRBV23-1 and TRBJ1-4; 9 bases match TRBD1. TRBV23-1 is sorted into the ORF group, with uncertain function. This CDR3 has 14 amino acids. V was clipped by 5 bases and J by 5 bases; unmatched bases: 3. This CDR3 is CASSGTGHNEKLFF. The DNA of the CDR3 is TGCGCCAGCAGTGGGACAGGGCACAATGAAAAACTGTTTTTT.

The chain couples TRBV6-6 to TRBJ2-7; 12 positions match TRBD2. Germline CDR1 and CDR2: MNHNY and SVGAGI (reference sequence). Trimming took 4 bases from V and 5 from J; bases not matched to a gene: 9. This CDR3 contains 16 residues. DNA for the CDR3: TGTGCCAGCAGTTCAGGAACTAGCGGGGGGACGGACGAGCAGTACTTC. Translation gives CASSSGTSGGTDEQYF.

The rearrangement joins TRBV3-1 (or the pseudogene TRBV3-2) to TRBJ2-1, with TRBD2 identical over 7 bases. There are 17 residues in the CDR3. V trimming: 4 bases; J trimming: 2 bases; junction bases outside the gene matches: 11. Germline V gene data show CDR1 as LGHDT and CDR2 as YNNKEL (reference sequence). CDR3 sequence reads: CASSRRLGLAAYNEQFF. The CDR3 bases are TGTGCCAGCAGCCGCCGTTTGGGTCTAGCGGCCTACAATGAGCAGTTCTTC.

The genes are TRBV6-1 and TRBJ1-1, with 7 bases that match TRBD1. The CDR3 runs 13 residues. V shed 3 bases, J shed 6 bases, and the junction held 4 bases outside the gene matches. The germline gives CDR1 MNHNS, CDR2 SASEGT. The CDR3 protein is CASSEDRSSEAFF. The CDR3 nucleotides are TGTGCCAGCAGTGAGGACAGGTCCTCTGAAGCTTTCTTT.

This clone came up once. This rearrangement joins TRBV4-1 to TRBJ1-5; 11 bases map to TRBD1. Germline assignment: CDR1 MGHRA and CDR2 YSYEKL. Trimming cost V 4 bases and J 5 bases; bases outside gene matches: 4. The CDR3 runs to 15 residues. The DNA of the CDR3 is TGCGCCAGCAGCCCTGGACAGGGGGCTTATCAGCCCCAGCATTTT. Translating it yields CASSPGQGAYQPQHF.

The J gene is TRBJ2-1, the V gene TRBV4-1; 7 nucleotides match TRBD2. CDR3 size: 14 residues. From germline, CDR1 is MGHRA and CDR2 YSYEKL. Losses at the gene ends were 4 bases for V and 1 base for J; bases not matched to a gene: 1. CDR3 sequence (DNA): TGCGCCAGCAGCCCGGGGGGTTCCTACAATGAGCAGTTCTTC. It encodes CASSPGGSYNEQFF.

The rearrangement joins TRBV7-9 to TRBJ1-2; 9 nucleotides align to TRBD1. Germline V CDR1 and CDR2: SEHNR, FQNEAQ (reference sequence). The junction had 8 bases not matched to a gene; V was cut back by 2 bases and J by 4 bases. This CDR3 has 16 amino acids. The DNA of the CDR3 is TGTGCCAGCAGCTTAACTGGCGGGACAGGGTCCTATGGCTACACCTTC. Translating gives CASSLTGGTGSYGYTF.

This chain uses TRBV11-2 with TRBJ2-7, with a weak D call TRBD2 (7 bases). This CDR3 contains 14 residues. The V gene's germline CDR1 is SGHAT and CDR2 FQNNGV. The V and J ends lost 5 bases and 2 bases respectively, with 13 bases between them. In nucleotides, the CDR3 is TGTGCCAGCAGCCCTAGGGGGGGTACCTACGAGCAGTACTTC. It codes for CASSPRGGTYEQYF.

The V call is TRBV2, the J call TRBJ2-1; 13 bases match TRBD2. Germline V gene sequence: CDR1 SNHLY, CDR2 FYNNEI. The J segment lost 3 bases and the V segment lost 2 bases, leaving 10 bases of the junction unmatched. The CDR3 spans 19 residues. Here the CDR3 reads CASSEPGLAGDTFYNEQFF. CDR3 bases: TGTGCCAGCAGTGAACCTGGACTAGCGGGGGACACTTTCTACAATGAGCAGTTCTTC.

J is TRBJ1-2 and V is TRBV7-8; D unresolved. V shed 1 base and J shed 8 bases, with 11 bases lying between them. The CDR3 length is 13 residues. CDR1 and CDR2 (germline): SGHVS, FQNEAQ. In nucleotides, the CDR3 is TGTGCCAGCAGCTTAGGTGGACTCGCAGGCTACACCTTC. It is translated as CASSLGGLAGYTF.

A single count supports this clone. V gene TRBV27 combines with J gene TRBJ2-7; maybe TRBD1 (6 bases). CDR3 length: 16 residues. Trimming removed 5 bases at V and 2 bases at J, with 19 bases between. CDR1 and CDR2 (germline): MNHEY, SMNVEV (reference sequence). The CDR3 region has the DNA TGTGCCAGCAGTCCAGTGACAGGCCCCCACACCTACGAGCAGTACTTC. It is translated as CASSPVTGPHTYEQYF.

The chain is built from TRBV4-1 and TRBJ1-4; weak D call: TRBD1 (5 bases). Germline V gives CDR1 MGHRA, CDR2 YSYEKL. Trimming removed 0 bases at V and 4 bases at J, with 12 bases between. The CDR3 is made up of 16 amino acids. The CDR3 region is CASSQDRAADNEKLFF. As DNA, the CDR3 is TGCGCCAGCAGCCAAGACAGGGCGGCGGATAATGAAAAACTGTTTTTT.

The rearrangement joins TRBV19 to TRBJ1-4; 10 bases agree with TRBD1. The CDR3 sequence is 14 residues long. Germline CDR1 LNHDA, CDR2 SQIVND (reference sequence). Trimming at V came to 8 bases and at J to 0 bases, leaving 0 bases not matched to a gene. The CDR3 coding sequence is TGTGCCAGTGGACAGGGGGCAACTAATGAAAAACTGTTTTTT. Translation gives CASGQGATNEKLFF.

The V gene is TRBV5-8, the J gene TRBJ1-1; tentative D call: TRBD1 (6 bases). Trimming left V 4 bases short and J 5 bases short, with 18 bases between. In germline, CDR1 is SGHTS, CDR2 YDEGEE. The CDR3 loop spans 15 amino acids. CDR3 sequence reads: CASSHPRQVWTEAFF. The CDR3 coding sequence is TGTGCCAGCAGCCATCCGAGACAGGTATGGACTGAAGCTTTCTTT.

The chain carries TRBV10-1 and TRBJ2-7, with D perhaps TRBD1 (6 bases). V was cut by 6 bases and J by 4 bases, with 22 bases left in between. Germline V CDR1 and CDR2: WNHNN, SYGVQD (reference sequence). This CDR3 is built from 16 residues. This CDR3 is CASRDPGPGVGYEQYF. The CDR3 coding sequence is TGCGCCAGCAGGGATCCGGGCCCAGGGGTCGGGTACGAGCAGTACTTC.

The V gene is TRBV6-4, the J gene TRBJ1-5, with D uncertain. CDR3 length: 14 residues. The V and J ends lost 0 bases and 6 bases respectively, with 9 bases between them. Germline assignment: CDR1 MRHNA and CDR2 SNTAGT. The CDR3 region is CASSDSIDGQPQHF. As DNA, the CDR3 is TGTGCCAGCAGTGACTCGATAGATGGTCAGCCCCAGCATTTT.

This clone was found many times. The chain combines TRBV18 with TRBJ1-6; the D is unclear. There are 14 residues in the CDR3. The germline V gene encodes CDR1 KGHSH and CDR2 LQKENI. V was shortened by 5 bases and J by 5 bases, with 10 bases between the two germline ends. The CDR3 sequence is CASSRTENNSPLHF. In DNA, the CDR3 is TGTGCCAGCTCAAGGACTGAAAATAATTCACCCCTCCACTTT.

The CDR3 nucleotides are TGTGCCAGCTCACCATTTACAGAAAACACTGAAGCTTTCTTT. Protein product: CASSPFTENTEAFF. The chain links TRBV18 to TRBJ1-1; no firm D call. The CDR3 is 14 residues long. The germline V and J ends were trimmed by 2 bases and 2 bases, with 9 bases remaining between them. Germline CDR1 and CDR2: KGHSH and LQKENI.

The chain combines TRBV4-3 with TRBJ2-3; D unresolved. The CDR3 is 15 amino acids. The germline V and J ends were trimmed by 4 bases and 0 bases, with 11 bases remaining between them. Germline V lookup: CDR1 LGHNA, CDR2 YSLEER. The CDR3 DNA reads as TGCGCCAGCAGCCCCACGGGTTTTAGCACAGATACGCAGTATTTT. Translated: CASSPTGFSTDTQYF.

This clone was seen a single time. The chain has TRBV7-8 and TRBJ1-4; D is possibly TRBD1 (5 bases). V dropped 5 bases and J dropped 5 bases, with 6 bases sitting between them. Germline V gene data show CDR1 as SGHVS and CDR2 as FQNEAQ. The CDR3 consists of 12 residues. CDR3 nucleotides: TGTGCCAGCAGCCGACAGAATGAAAAACTGTTTTTT. Residues: CASSRQNEKLFF.

The J gene is TRBJ1-1, the V gene TRBV28, with a possible D match to TRBD1 (5 bases). CDR1 is MDHEN and CDR2 is SYDVKM in the germline V gene. V dropped 2 bases and J dropped 1 base, with 14 bases sitting between them. CDR3 size: 16 residues. The CDR3 region is CASSLGSGGRNTEAFF. CDR3 bases: TGTGCCAGCAGTTTAGGTTCGGGGGGACGGAACACTGAAGCTTTCTTT.

The CDR3 reads CASSRTGQGINQPQHF. The CDR3 DNA follows: TGCGCCAGCAGCCGCACAGGACAGGGGATCAATCAGCCCCAGCATTTT. This chain uses TRBV4-1 with TRBJ1-5; the match to TRBD1 covers 9 bases. CDR1 is MGHRA and CDR2 is YSYEKL in the germline V gene. The CDR3 totals 16 residues. Trimming removed 4 bases from V and 3 bases from J; junction bases left unmatched: 7.

This sequence joins TRBV4-3 and TRBJ2-2; 8 nucleotides line up with TRBD1. V lost 3 bases to trimming and J lost 1 base; unmatched junction nucleotides: 7. Looked up from germline, CDR1 is LGHNA and CDR2 is YSLEER. This CDR3 has 17 residues. CDR3 in DNA: TGCGCCAGCAGCCATCTTTCCGGGACAGGGAACACCGGGGAGCTGTTTTTT. Protein: CASSHLSGTGNTGELFF.